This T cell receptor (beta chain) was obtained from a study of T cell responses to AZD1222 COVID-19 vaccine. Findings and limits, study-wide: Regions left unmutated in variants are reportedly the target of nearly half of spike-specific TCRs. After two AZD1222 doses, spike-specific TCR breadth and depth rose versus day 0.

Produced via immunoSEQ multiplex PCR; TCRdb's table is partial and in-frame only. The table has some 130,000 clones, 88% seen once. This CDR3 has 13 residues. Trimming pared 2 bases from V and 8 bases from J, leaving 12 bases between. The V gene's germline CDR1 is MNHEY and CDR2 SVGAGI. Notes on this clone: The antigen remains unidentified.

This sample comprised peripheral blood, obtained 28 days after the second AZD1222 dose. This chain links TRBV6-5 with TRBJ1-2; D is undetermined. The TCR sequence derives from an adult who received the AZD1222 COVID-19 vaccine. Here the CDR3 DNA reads TGTGCCAGCAGTTACGGACTTGTCTCCGGCTACACCTTC. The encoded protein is CASSYGLVSGYTF.